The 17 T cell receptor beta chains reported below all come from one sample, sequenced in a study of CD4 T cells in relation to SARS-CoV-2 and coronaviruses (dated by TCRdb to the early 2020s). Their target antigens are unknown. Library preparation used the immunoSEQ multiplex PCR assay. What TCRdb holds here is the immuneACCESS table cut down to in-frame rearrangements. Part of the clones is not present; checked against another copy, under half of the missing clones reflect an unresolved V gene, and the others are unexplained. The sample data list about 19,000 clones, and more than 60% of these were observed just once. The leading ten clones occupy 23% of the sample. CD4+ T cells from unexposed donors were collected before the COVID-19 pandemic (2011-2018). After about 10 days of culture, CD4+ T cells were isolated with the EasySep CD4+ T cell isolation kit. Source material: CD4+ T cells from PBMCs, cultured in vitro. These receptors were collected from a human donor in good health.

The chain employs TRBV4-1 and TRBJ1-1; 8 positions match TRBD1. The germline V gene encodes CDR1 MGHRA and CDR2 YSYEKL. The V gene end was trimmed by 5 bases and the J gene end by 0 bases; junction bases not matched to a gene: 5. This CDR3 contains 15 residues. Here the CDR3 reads CASSKGTGLNTEAFF. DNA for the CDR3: TGCGCCAGCAGCAAGGGGACAGGTTTGAACACTGAAGCTTTCTTT.

The chain's CDR3 is CASSIGLRTSGRAYEQYF. CDR3 sequence (DNA): TGTGCCAGTAGTATTGGCCTTAGGACTAGCGGGAGGGCCTACGAGCAGTACTTC. The chain uses TRBV19 and TRBJ2-7; 15 bases match TRBD2. CDR1 and CDR2 from the germline V gene are LNHDA and SQIVND (reference sequence). The CDR3 is made up of 18 amino acids. Germline trimming cut 3 bases from V and 2 bases from J; bases unmatched to any gene: 8.

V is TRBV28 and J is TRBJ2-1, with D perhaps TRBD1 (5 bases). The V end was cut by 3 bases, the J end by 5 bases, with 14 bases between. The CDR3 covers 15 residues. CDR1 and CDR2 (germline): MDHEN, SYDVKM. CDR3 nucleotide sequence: TGTGCCAGCAGTTTCAGGACAACGCAGAACAATGAGCAGTTCTTC. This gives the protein CASSFRTTQNNEQFF.

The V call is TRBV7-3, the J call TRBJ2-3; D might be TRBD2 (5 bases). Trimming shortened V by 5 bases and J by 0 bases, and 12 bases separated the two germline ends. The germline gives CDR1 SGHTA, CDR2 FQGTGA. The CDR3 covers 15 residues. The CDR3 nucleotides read TGTGCCAGCAGCCTATTTGCGGGCAGCACAGATACGCAGTATTTT. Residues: CASSLFAGSTDTQYF.

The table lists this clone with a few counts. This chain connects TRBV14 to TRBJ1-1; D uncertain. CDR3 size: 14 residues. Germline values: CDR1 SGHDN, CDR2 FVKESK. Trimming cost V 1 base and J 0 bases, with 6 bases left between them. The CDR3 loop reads CASSQGHMNTEAFF. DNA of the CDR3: TGTGCCAGCAGCCAAGGACACATGAACACTGAAGCTTTCTTT. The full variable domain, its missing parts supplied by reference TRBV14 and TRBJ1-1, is EAGVTQFPSHSVIEKGQTVTLRCDPISGHDNLYWYRRVMGKEIKFLLHFVKESKQDESGMPNNRFLAERTGGTYSTLKVQPAELEDSGVYFCASSQGHMNTEAFFGQGTRLTVV.

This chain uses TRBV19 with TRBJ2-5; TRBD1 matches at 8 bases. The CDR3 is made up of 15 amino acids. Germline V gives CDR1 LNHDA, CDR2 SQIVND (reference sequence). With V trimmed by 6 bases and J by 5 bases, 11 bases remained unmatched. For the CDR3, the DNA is TGTGCCAGTAGCAAGGGACAGGACGGTGGGGAGACCCAGTACTTC. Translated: CASSKGQDGGETQYF. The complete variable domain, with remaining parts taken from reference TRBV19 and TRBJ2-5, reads DGGITQSPKYLFRKEGQNVTLSCEQNLNHDAMYWYRQDPGQGLRLIYYSQIVNDFQKGDIAEGYSVSREKKESFPLTVTSAQKNPTAFYLCASSKGQDGGETQYFGPGTRLLVL.

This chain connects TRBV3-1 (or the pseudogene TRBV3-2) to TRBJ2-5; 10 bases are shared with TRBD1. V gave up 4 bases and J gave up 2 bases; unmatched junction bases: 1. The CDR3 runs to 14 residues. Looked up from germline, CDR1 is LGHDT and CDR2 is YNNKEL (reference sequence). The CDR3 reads CASSPGQGQETQYF. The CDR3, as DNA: TGTGCCAGCAGCCCGGGACAGGGGCAAGAGACCCAGTACTTC.

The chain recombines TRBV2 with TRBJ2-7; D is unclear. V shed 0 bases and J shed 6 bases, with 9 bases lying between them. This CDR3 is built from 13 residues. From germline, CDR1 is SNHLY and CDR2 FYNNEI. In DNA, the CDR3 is TGTGCCAGCAGTGAAGCGCTTCAAGGCGAGCAGTACTTC. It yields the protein CASSEALQGEQYF.

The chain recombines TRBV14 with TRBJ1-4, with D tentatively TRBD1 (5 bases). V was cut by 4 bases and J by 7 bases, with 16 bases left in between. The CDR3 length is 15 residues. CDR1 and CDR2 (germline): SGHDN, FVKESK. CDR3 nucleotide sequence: TGTGCCAGCAGCCGATTTCAGGGAGGAGGTGAAAAACTGTTTTTT. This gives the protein CASSRFQGGGEKLFF.

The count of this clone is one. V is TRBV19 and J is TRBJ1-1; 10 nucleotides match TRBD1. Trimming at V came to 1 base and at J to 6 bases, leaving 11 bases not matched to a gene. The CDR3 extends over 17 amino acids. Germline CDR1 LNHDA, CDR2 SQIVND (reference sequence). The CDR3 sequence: CASSIGDRGGGQPEAFF. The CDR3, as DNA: TGTGCCAGTAGTATAGGGGACAGGGGCGGGGGACAACCTGAAGCTTTCTTT.

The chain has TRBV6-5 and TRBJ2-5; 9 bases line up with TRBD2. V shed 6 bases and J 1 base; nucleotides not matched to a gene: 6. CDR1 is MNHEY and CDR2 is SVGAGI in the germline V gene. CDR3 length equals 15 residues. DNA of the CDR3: TGTGCCAGCAGGTTAGCGGGGGAGATCCAAGAGACCCAGTACTTC. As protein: CASRLAGEIQETQYF.

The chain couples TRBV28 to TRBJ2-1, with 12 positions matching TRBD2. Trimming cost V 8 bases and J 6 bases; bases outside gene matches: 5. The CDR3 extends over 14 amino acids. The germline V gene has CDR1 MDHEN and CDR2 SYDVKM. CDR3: CASRTSGIRNEQFF. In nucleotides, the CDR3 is TGTGCCAGCCGGACTAGCGGGATACGCAATGAGCAGTTCTTC.

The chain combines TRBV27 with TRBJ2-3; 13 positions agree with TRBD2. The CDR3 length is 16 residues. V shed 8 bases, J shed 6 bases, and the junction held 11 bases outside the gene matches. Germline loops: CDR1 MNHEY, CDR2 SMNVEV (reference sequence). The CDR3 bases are TGTGCCAGCTCCCCTTACGGGACTAGCGGGGCCGATACGCAGTATTTT. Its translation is CASSPYGTSGADTQYF.

The CDR3, as DNA: TGTGCCAGCAGCCTTGTAGGGGGGGGAACCTACGAGCAGTACTTC. This translates into CASSLVGGGTYEQYF. The chain joins TRBV6-5 to TRBJ2-7, with a weak D call TRBD2 (7 bases). Trimming cost V 6 bases and J 2 bases, with 17 bases left between them. The CDR3 runs 15 residues. Germline CDR1 reads MNHEY; CDR2 reads SVGAGI.

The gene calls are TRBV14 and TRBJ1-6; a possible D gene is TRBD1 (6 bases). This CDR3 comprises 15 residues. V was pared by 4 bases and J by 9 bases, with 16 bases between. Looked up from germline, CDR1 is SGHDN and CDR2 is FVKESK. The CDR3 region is CASSPRTASISPLHF. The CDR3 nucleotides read TGTGCCAGCAGCCCCAGGACAGCGTCAATTTCACCCCTCCACTTT.

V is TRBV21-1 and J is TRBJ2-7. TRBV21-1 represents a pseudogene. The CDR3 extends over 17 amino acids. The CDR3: CASSKKSPPAGAYEQYF. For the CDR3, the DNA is TGTGCCAGCAGCAAAAAAAGCCCTCCGGCTGGGGCCTACGAGCAGTACTTC.

This chain's CDR3 is CASSLDRQTYGYTF. The CDR3 DNA reads as TGTGCCAGCAGCTTGGACAGACAGACCTATGGCTACACCTTC. The rearrangement joins TRBV5-5 to TRBJ1-2, with D possibly being TRBD1 (5 bases). V was trimmed by 0 bases and J by 4 bases, leaving 10 bases between them. The CDR3 totals 14 residues. Germline V gives CDR1 SGHKS, CDR2 YYEKEE (reference sequence). The full variable domain, its missing parts supplied by reference TRBV5-5 and TRBJ1-2, is DAGVTQSPTHLIKTRGQQVTLRCSPISGHKSVSWYQQVLGQGPQFIFQYYEKEERGRGNFPDRFSARQFPNYSSELNVNALLLGDSALYLCASSLDRQTYGYTFGSGTRLTVV.